This T cell receptor beta chain was obtained from a study of blood T cell repertoires in COVID-19. CDR1 is SGHRS, CDR2 YFSETQ, per germline. This CDR3 comprises 14 residues. The V end was cut by 0 bases, the J end by 0 bases, with 6 bases between. As handled by the study authors: Reference gene primer amplification gave estimated nucleated cell counts. Some clones are missing from TCRdb's copy, which holds only in-frame ones; the method was immunoSEQ multiplex PCR. That table furnishes V, J and clone size, whereas the DNA furnished D and trimming. The sample lists over 45,000 clones, around 82% occurring once.

The TCR comes from a man aged 40-55 years with acute or convalescent COVID-19. J is TRBJ1-2 and V is TRBV5-1; D not certain. The sequenced sample consisted of peripheral blood. CDR3 amino acids: CASSLARTNYGYTF. The CDR3 DNA is TGCGCCAGCAGCTTGGCGAGGACTAACTATGGCTACACCTTC. Together with reference TRBV5-1 and TRBJ1-2, the CDR3 gives the full variable domain: KAGVTQTPRYLIKTRGQQVTLSCSPISGHRSVSWYQQTPGQGLQFLFEYFSETQRNKGNFPGRFSGRQFSNSRSEMNVSTLELGDSALYLCASSLARTNYGYTFGSGTRLTVV.